The T cell receptor beta chain described here comes from a study of long-term antiretroviral therapy in people with HIV. Study-level results: Blood sampling spanned 2004 to 2017, possibly under older ART regimens.

CDR1 and CDR2 (germline): MGHDK, SYGVNS. V dropped 0 bases and J dropped 3 bases, with 5 bases sitting between them. The CDR3 totals 13 residues. immunoSEQ v3.0 was run at survey level. The method was immunoSEQ multiplex PCR; TCRdb's version includes in-frame clones alone and lacks a portion of them. In the table there are around 26,000 clones, 65% to 85% of which are singletons. With regard to this clone: Antigen unknown.

The TCR comes from a man in his thirties or forties with HIV. This chain uses TRBV25-1 with TRBJ1-1; D is ambiguous. The sample here was unsorted PBMCs, taken approximately 4.1 years after starting antiretroviral therapy. Here the CDR3 DNA reads TGTGCCAGCAGTGAATATGAGGACACTGAAGCTTTCTTT. It translates to CASSEYEDTEAFF.